What follows is one TCR beta chain and its context. This entry comes from a study of control samples from healthy donors and cancer patients. Germline V gene data show CDR1 as GTSNPN and CDR2 as SVGIG (reference sequence). The CDR3 length is 15 residues. The junction had 7 bases not matched to a gene; V was cut back by 1 base and J by 7 bases. Produced via immunoSEQ multiplex PCR; TCRdb's table is partial and in-frame only. In the table there are 85,000 to 95,000 clones, 90% to 95% of which are singletons. The sequence was obtained from a woman in her twenties or thirties in good health. The V and J genes are TRBV30 and TRBJ1-4, with TRBD1 matching 9 bases. The sequencing sample was made of blood. CDR3 sequence (DNA): TGTGCCTGGAGTGCCGTGACAGGGGGAAGTGAAAAACTGTTTTTT. Translating gives CAWSAVTGGSEKLFF.